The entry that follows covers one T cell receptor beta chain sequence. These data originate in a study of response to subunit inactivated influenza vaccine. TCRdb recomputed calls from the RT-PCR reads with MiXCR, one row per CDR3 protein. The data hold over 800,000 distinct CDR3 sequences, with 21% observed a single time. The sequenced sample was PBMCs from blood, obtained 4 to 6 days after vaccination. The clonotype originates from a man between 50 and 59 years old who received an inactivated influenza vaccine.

This CDR3 reads CAIRLQGNEQFF. The CDR3 region has the DNA TGTGCCATCAGATTACAGGGGAATGAGCAGTTCTTC. The chain recombines TRBV10-3 with TRBJ2-1; 7 bases map to TRBD1. Trimming took 6 bases from V and 7 from J; bases not matched to a gene: 3. CDR1 is ENHRY and CDR2 is SYGVKD in the germline V gene. The CDR3 contains 12 residues.